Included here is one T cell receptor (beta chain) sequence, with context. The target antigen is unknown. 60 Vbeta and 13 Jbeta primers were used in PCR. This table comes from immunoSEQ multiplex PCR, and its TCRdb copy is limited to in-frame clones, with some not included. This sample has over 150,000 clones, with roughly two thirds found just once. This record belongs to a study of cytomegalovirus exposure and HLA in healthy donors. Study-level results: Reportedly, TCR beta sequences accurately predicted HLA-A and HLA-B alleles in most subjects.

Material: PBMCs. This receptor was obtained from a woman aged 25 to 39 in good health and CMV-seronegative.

CDR3 nucleotide sequence: TGTGCCAGCAGCTCCCGACAGGGGGGTGACTACGAGCAGTACTTC. This gives the protein CASSSRQGGDYEQYF. J is TRBJ2-7 and V is TRBV5-4, with 9 bases aligning to TRBD1. The CDR3 totals 15 residues. From germline, CDR1 is SGHNT and CDR2 YYREEE (reference sequence). V was clipped by 3 bases and J by 3 bases; unmatched bases: 7.